The 18 T cell receptor beta chains below come from one sample, sequenced in a study of regulatory T cells in long-lasting Graves disease. Time point given: persistent/refractory GD, antithyroid drugs over 5 years with positive TRAb. There was RNA extracted from PBMCs, and the TCR library was made from it. Arm-PCR of CDR3 regions and iRepertoire HTBI primers were the basis on which TCR beta libraries were built. TCRdb re-analysed the multiplex PCR reads in MiXCR, keeping a single row per CDR3 protein. The sample includes some 330,000 distinct CDR3 sequences, less than 30% of them seen just once. Sequenced here: peripheral blood mononuclear cells (PBMCs), sampled when the disease was refractory, from a patient treated with antithyroid drugs. The receptors derive from a woman aged 40 to 50 with Graves disease.

The V and J genes are TRBV5-6 and TRBJ1-2; maybe TRBD1 (5 bases). With 1 base removed from V and 7 bases from J, the gap between germline ends came to 11 bases. From germline, CDR1 is SGHDT and CDR2 YYEEEE. The CDR3 is made up of 13 amino acids. CDR3 coding DNA: TGTGCCAGCAGCTTGCAGGGAGTCTTTGGCTACACCTTC. Protein product: CASSLQGVFGYTF.

This clonotype was seen repeatedly, ten times or more. The gene calls are TRBV6-2 or TRBV6-3 and TRBJ2-5; 10 positions agree with TRBD1. Germline V gene sequence: CDR1 MNHEY, CDR2 SVGEGT. The CDR3 extends over 15 amino acids. V lost 5 bases to trimming and J lost 3 bases; unmatched junction nucleotides: 6. This CDR3 is CASSEETGGKETQYF. In DNA, the CDR3 is TGTGCCAGCAGTGAAGAGACAGGGGGCAAAGAGACCCAGTACTTC.

This clonotype was observed many times. The chain recombines TRBV15 with TRBJ2-7, with a weak D call TRBD1 (6 bases). Trimming pared 0 bases from V and 6 bases from J, leaving 9 bases between. This CDR3 contains 13 residues. Germline CDR1 reads LNHNV; CDR2 reads YYDKDF (reference sequence). The CDR3 region has the DNA TGTGCCACCAGCAGAGATCAGGGGCGCGAGCAGTACTTC. Protein product: CATSRDQGREQYF.

This clonotype has ten or more counts. This chain uses TRBV6-1 with TRBJ1-5; no definite D call. V was pared by 0 bases and J by 2 bases, with 14 bases between. The CDR3 consists of 17 residues. Looked up from germline, CDR1 is MNHNS and CDR2 is SASEGT. CDR3 sequence reads: CASSEAVGDRGNQPQHF. In nucleotides, the CDR3 is TGTGCCAGCAGTGAAGCGGTAGGAGATAGGGGCAATCAGCCCCAGCATTTT.

This clonotype has only a few counts. V usage is TRBV7-8 and J usage is TRBJ2-3, with D possibly matching TRBD1 (6 bases). With 5 bases removed from V and 4 bases from J, the gap between germline ends came to 25 bases. This CDR3 has 18 amino acids. Germline loops: CDR1 SGHVS, CDR2 FQNEAQ. Here the CDR3 reads CASSVGTILGVWADTQYF. The DNA of the CDR3 is TGTGCCAGCAGCGTCGGGACAATTTTAGGAGTTTGGGCAGATACGCAGTATTTT. The full variable domain, its missing parts supplied by reference TRBV7-8 and TRBJ2-3, is GAGVSQSPRYKVAKRGQDVALRCDPISGHVSLFWYQQALGQGPEFLTYFQNEAQLDKSGLPSDRFFAERPEGSVSTLKIQRTQQEDSAVYLCASSVGTILGVWADTQYFGPGTRLTVL.

This clonotype was counted many times. This rearrangement joins TRBV28 to TRBJ2-5; 8 positions match TRBD2. The CDR3 spans 14 residues. CDR1 and CDR2 (germline): MDHEN, SYDVKM. V shed 7 bases, J shed 2 bases, and the junction held 6 bases outside the gene matches. Here the CDR3 reads CASKVAGIQETQYF. The CDR3 DNA is TGTGCCAGCAAAGTAGCGGGGATACAAGAGACCCAGTACTTC.

This clonotype was recorded only once. A much larger clone differs from this one at a single base, so this may be a read error. The V call is TRBV6-1, the J call TRBJ2-1; TRBD1 is a possible D gene (5 bases). This CDR3 is built from 16 residues. Looked up from germline, CDR1 is MNHNS and CDR2 is SASEGT. This chain's CDR3 is CASSDPSRVSYDEQFF. The CDR3 coding sequence is TGCGCCAGCAGTGACCCGAGCAGGGTATCCTACGATGAGCAGTTCTTC.

This clonotype was seen at least ten times. The chain links TRBV6-5 to TRBJ1-1, with a weak D call TRBD1 (5 bases). In germline, CDR1 is MNHEY, CDR2 SVGAGI. The CDR3 has 18 amino acids. V gave up 0 bases and J gave up 1 base, with 18 bases separating them. The CDR3 nucleotides read TGTGCCAGCAGTTACTCTCCCCTCGTGGGGGGATCGAACACTGAAGCTTTCTTT. Translation: CASSYSPLVGGSNTEAFF.

This clonotype has a handful of counts. The chain joins TRBV2 to TRBJ1-2; D remains ambiguous. The V and J ends lost 4 bases and 4 bases respectively, with 13 bases between them. This CDR3 comprises 14 residues. Germline V gives CDR1 SNHLY, CDR2 FYNNEI. The CDR3 sequence: CASSVRGLSYGYTF. CDR3 DNA sequence: TGTGCCAGCAGTGTTCGAGGACTGAGCTATGGCTACACCTTC. Supplemented by reference TRBV2 and TRBJ1-2, the full variable domain reads EPEVTQTPSHQVTQMGQEVILRCVPISNHLYFYWYRQILGQKVEFLVSFYNNEISEKSEIFDDQFSVERPDGSNFTLKIRSTKLEDSAMYFCASSVRGLSYGYTFGSGTRLTVV.

This clonotype has more than one count but fewer than ten. As DNA, the CDR3 is TGCGCCAGCAGCCCCCTGTGGGGACAAGAGACCCAGTACTTC. As protein: CASSPLWGQETQYF. V gene TRBV5-1 combines with J gene TRBJ2-5; D not resolved. V was cut by 4 bases and J by 2 bases, with 12 bases left in between. Per the germline V gene, CDR1 is SGHRS and CDR2 is YFSETQ. The CDR3 runs 14 residues.

The table lists this clonotype with many counts. This chain joins TRBV5-1 and TRBJ1-4, with a weak D call TRBD1 (5 bases). Trimming stripped 5 bases from V and 5 bases from J, with 10 bases between. The CDR3 contains 13 residues. CDR1 and CDR2 from the germline V gene are SGHRS and YFSETQ. The DNA for the CDR3 is TGCGCCAGCAGGGCAGGGCAGAATGAAAAACTGTTTTTT. Its translation: CASRAGQNEKLFF.

This clonotype was counted many times. V and J are TRBV2 and TRBJ2-4, with 7 nucleotides matching TRBD2. V trimming: 4 bases; J trimming: 7 bases; junction bases outside the gene matches: 10. The CDR3 is made up of 15 amino acids. From germline, CDR1 is SNHLY and CDR2 FYNNEI. Here the CDR3 DNA reads TGTGCCAGCAGTGGGGCGGGGGTGGGAAGGAACATTCAGTACTTC. This encodes CASSGAGVGRNIQYF.

In this sample, this clonotype turned up many times. The chain couples TRBV6-5 to TRBJ1-1; D is ambiguous. The germline CDR1 and CDR2 sequences are MNHEY and SVGAGI. Trimming took off 2 bases at V and 0 bases at J, with 7 bases between the two ends. The CDR3 has 14 residues. The CDR3 loop reads CASSYGDLNTEAFF. CDR3 coding DNA: TGTGCCAGCAGTTACGGGGATTTGAACACTGAAGCTTTCTTT.

In regard to this clonotype: A read error is possible here, since a much larger clone lies one base away. The gene calls are TRBV2 and TRBJ1-1; perhaps TRBD1 as D (5 bases). The CDR3 is 12 amino acids. The V gene's germline CDR1 is SNHLY and CDR2 FYNNEI. The CDR3 DNA reads TGTGCCAGCAGTGCGACAGCCACTGGAGCTTTCTTT. It yields the protein CASSATATGAFF.

Details on this clonotype: At one boundary the junction diverges from the germline segment, which might be a read error. The V call is TRBV29-1, the J call TRBJ2-7; D is undetermined. Germline V gene data show CDR1 as SQVTM and CDR2 as ANQGSEA. The CDR3 length is 11 residues. The CDR3 region is CSVGVSDEQYF. DNA of the CDR3: TGCAGCGTTGGGGTCTCCGACGAGCAGTACTTC.

The J gene is TRBJ2-5, the V gene TRBV7-9; the D call may be TRBD1 or TRBD2 (5 bases each). V lost 8 bases, J lost 2 bases, and 12 bases lay in between. Germline loops: CDR1 SEHNR, CDR2 FQNEAQ (reference sequence). CDR3 length: 13 amino acids. The CDR3 spells CASPGPTQETQYF. The DNA of the CDR3 is TGTGCCAGCCCGGGACCGACGCAAGAGACCCAGTACTTC.

This clonotype came up a few times. The V and J genes are TRBV20-1 and TRBJ2-4; D is undetermined. The V gene's germline CDR1 is DFQATT and CDR2 SNEGSKA (reference sequence). V was clipped by 4 bases and J by 0 bases, with 10 bases between them. The CDR3 has 14 residues. The CDR3 bases are TGCAGTGCTACAGGAGTTCTAGCCAAAAACATTCAGTACTTC. Translated, it gives CSATGVLAKNIQYF.

This clonotype was seen many times. The chain links TRBV7-3 to TRBJ2-2, with no clear D. Trimming removed 3 bases at V and 0 bases at J, with 5 bases between. The germline V gene encodes CDR1 SGHTA and CDR2 FQGTGA. The CDR3 has 14 amino acids. The chain's CDR3 is CASSLSPNTGELFF. The CDR3, as DNA: TGTGCCAGCAGCTTGAGTCCGAACACCGGGGAGCTGTTTTTT.